The clone carrying this TCR beta chain was found a few times. Per the original methods: Estimates of nucleated cell counts were drawn from the amplification of reference gene primers. The assay was immunoSEQ multiplex PCR, and TCRdb's table has in-frame clones only and misses some. V and J calls and clone size follow that table, whereas D and trimming were derived from the DNA. The sample consists of 100,000 to 150,000 clones, 79% of them appearing once. This entry comes from a study of blood T cell repertoires in COVID-19. About the research overall: The United States, Italy and Spain provided the acute and convalescent COVID-19 samples. T cells, B-cell-depleted T cells, or PBMCs provided the cDNA or gDNA that served as material.

The sequencing sample was made of peripheral blood. The sequence was obtained from a man aged 35 to 55 with active or convalescent COVID-19.

The CDR3 is CASSLEPGIAKNIQYF. DNA of the CDR3: TGCGCCAGCAGCTTGGAACCCGGGATAGCCAAAAACATTCAGTACTTC. The chain joins TRBV5-1 to TRBJ2-4; D perhaps matches TRBD2 (5 bases). Germline V gene data show CDR1 as SGHRS and CDR2 as YFSETQ. This CDR3 comprises 16 residues. V dropped 0 bases and J dropped 0 bases, with 10 bases sitting between them.